This T cell receptor beta chain was recovered during a study of blood T cell repertoires in COVID-19. Study at large: Whether acute or convalescent, the COVID-19 samples came from the United States, Italy and Spain. PBMCs, B-cell-depleted T cells, or T cells provided the cDNA or gDNA that made up the material.

Per the original methods: How many nucleated cells were present was estimated from reference gene primer amplification. Here immunoSEQ multiplex PCR was the method, and the copy in TCRdb shows in-frame clones only, minus some. The D gene and trimming were derived from the DNA, and the V and J assignments and clone size from that table. The sample consists of about 15,000 clones, around 90% of them appearing once. The length of the CDR3 is 14 residues. The V and J ends lost 5 bases and 4 bases, in that order; junction bases with no gene match: 5. The germline V gene has CDR1 LGHNA and CDR2 YNFKEQ. The V and J genes are TRBV4-2 and TRBJ2-3; 8 bases map to TRBD2. The sample consisted of peripheral blood. This TCR derives from a human donor with active COVID-19. The donor label of this sample is uncertain. CDR3 sequence: CASSIGLAADTQYF. The CDR3 nucleotides are TGTGCCAGCAGCATCGGACTAGCCGCAGATACGCAGTATTTT.